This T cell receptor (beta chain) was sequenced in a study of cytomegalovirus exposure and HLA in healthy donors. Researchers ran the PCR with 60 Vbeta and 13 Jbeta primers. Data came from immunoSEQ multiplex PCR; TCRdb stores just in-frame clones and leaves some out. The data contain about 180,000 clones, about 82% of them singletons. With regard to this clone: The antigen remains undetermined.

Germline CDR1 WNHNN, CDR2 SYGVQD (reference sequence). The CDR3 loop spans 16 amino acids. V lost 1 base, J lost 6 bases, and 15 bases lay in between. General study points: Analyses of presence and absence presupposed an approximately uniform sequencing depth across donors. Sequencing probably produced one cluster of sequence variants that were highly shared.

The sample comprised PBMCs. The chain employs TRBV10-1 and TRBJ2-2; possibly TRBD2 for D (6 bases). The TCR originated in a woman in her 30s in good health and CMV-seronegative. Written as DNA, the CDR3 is TGCGCCAGCAGTGAGTACACCGGCGGGGCGGCCGGGGAGCTGTTTTTT. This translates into CASSEYTGGAAGELFF.